This T cell receptor beta chain derives from a study of blood T cell repertoires in COVID-19. Background on the study: T cells, B-cell-depleted T cells, or PBMCs supplied cDNA or gDNA.

Participant-given clinical history determined each cohort assignment. In the study's own analysis: How many nucleated cells were present was estimated from reference gene primer amplification. Clones were read by immunoSEQ multiplex PCR, and TCRdb kept only the in-frame ones, dropping some. V and J calls and clone size are given by that table; D and trimming were obtained from the DNA. The profile shows about 280,000 clones, approximately 90% of them singletons. The CDR3 contains 15 residues. Germline V gene lookup returns CDR1 MNHEY and CDR2 SVGAGI. V shed 0 bases and J shed 2 bases, with 7 bases lying between them.

The rearrangement uses TRBV6-5 and TRBJ1-4; D uncertain. The sequence was collected from a woman aged 30 to 39 with acute COVID-19. The specimen sequenced was PBMCs or T cells enriched from blood (not recorded which). DNA for the CDR3: TGTGCCAGCAGTTACTCGACGGGGACTAATGAAAAACTGTTTTTT. The encoded protein is CASSYSTGTNEKLFF.